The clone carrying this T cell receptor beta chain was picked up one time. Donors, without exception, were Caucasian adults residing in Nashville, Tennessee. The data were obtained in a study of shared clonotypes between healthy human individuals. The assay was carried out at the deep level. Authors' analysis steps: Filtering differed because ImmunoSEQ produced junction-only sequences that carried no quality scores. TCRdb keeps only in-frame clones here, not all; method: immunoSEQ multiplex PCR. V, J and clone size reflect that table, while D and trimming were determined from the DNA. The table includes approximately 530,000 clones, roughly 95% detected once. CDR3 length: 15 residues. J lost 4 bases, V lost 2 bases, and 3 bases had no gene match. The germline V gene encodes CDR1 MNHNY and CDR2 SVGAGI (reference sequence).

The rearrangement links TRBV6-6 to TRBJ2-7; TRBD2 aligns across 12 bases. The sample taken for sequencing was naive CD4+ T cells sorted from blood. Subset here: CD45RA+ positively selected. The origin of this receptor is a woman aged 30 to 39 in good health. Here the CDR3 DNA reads TGTGCCAGCAGTTACCCGACTAGCGGGAGATACGAGCAGTACTTC. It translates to CASSYPTSGRYEQYF.